The 10 T cell receptor beta chains below all came from one sample that was sequenced in a study of metastatic and nonmetastatic thyroid tumors. Through MiXCR, TCRdb re-clonotyped the PCR reads. Of some 17,000 clones in the sample, around 25% are singletons; the top ten hold about 10%. Thyroid surgery was performed in patients who had received no treatment beforehand. Material: blood. The receptors were gathered from a male donor with papillary thyroid cancer or a benign thyroid nodule (not recorded which). Some clones in this sample may be carry-over from other donors' samples.

This clone was seen ten or more times. The chain has TRBV5-6 and TRBJ2-4, with D hard to call. V was shortened by 1 base and J by 0 bases, with 8 bases between the two germline ends. The CDR3 has 15 amino acids. Germline V gene data show CDR1 as SGHDT and CDR2 as YYEEEE. The DNA of the CDR3 is TGTGCCAGCAGCTTGTCGCCACTAGCCAAAAACATTCAGTACTTC. Protein: CASSLSPLAKNIQYF.

Of note for this clone: Compared with germline, one end of the junction differs, possibly owing to a read error. This chain connects TRBV19 to TRBJ2-7; the D gene is possibly TRBD1 (6 bases). This CDR3 region has 14 residues. Germline V gene sequence: CDR1 LNHDA, CDR2 SQIVND (reference sequence). CDR3 sequence: CASSIGTDSYEEYF. CDR3 bases: TGTGCCAGTAGTATAGGGACAGACAGCTACGAGGAGTACTTC.

This clone is medium-sized. V is TRBV6-1 and J is TRBJ2-1; 8 bases match TRBD1. V dropped 1 base and J dropped 6; count of bases not matched to a gene: 5. Germline V gene data show CDR1 as MNHNS and CDR2 as SASEGT. The CDR3 extends over 15 amino acids. The DNA for the CDR3 is TGTGCCAGCAGTGAAGAGACAGGGGTCCCCAATGAGCAGTTCTTC. Protein product: CASSEETGVPNEQFF.

CDR3 sequence (DNA): TGTGCCTGGAGTGTACCCGGGGGGAGTGAAAAACTGTTTTTT. It is translated as CAWSVPGGSEKLFF. This chain joins TRBV30 and TRBJ1-4; D is possibly TRBD1 (5 bases). This CDR3 contains 14 residues. V shed 0 bases and J shed 7 bases, with 12 bases lying between them. From germline, CDR1 is GTSNPN and CDR2 SVGIG (reference sequence).

The rearrangement joins TRBV20-1 to TRBJ2-7; TRBD1 aligns across 8 bases. Germline loops: CDR1 DFQATT, CDR2 SNEGSKA (reference sequence). J gave up 5 bases and V 6 bases, and 12 bases lay outside the gene matches. The CDR3 covers 14 residues. CDR3 coding DNA: TGCAGTGCAACACCAGGGGGCGAGGCTGACGAGCAGTACTTC. Amino acids: CSATPGGEADEQYF.

This clone showed up many times. The rearrangement uses TRBV18 and TRBJ2-2, with 13 bases lining up with TRBD2. The CDR3 totals 16 residues. V dropped 2 bases and J dropped 5; count of bases not matched to a gene: 2. Germline V gene sequence: CDR1 KGHSH, CDR2 LQKENI. In nucleotides, the CDR3 is TGTGCCAGCTCACCAGGGACTAGCGGGACAACCGGGGAGCTGTTTTTT. Protein: CASSPGTSGTTGELFF.

Within the sample, this clone is medium-sized. The chain employs TRBV6-1 and TRBJ1-6; D call uncertain. Trimming took 2 bases from V and 5 from J, leaving 10 bases between them. CDR1 MNHNS and CDR2 SASEGT come from the germline V gene. The length of the CDR3 is 15 residues. CDR3 amino acids: CASSESDGDNSPLHF. The CDR3 DNA reads TGTGCCAGCAGTGAATCTGACGGGGATAATTCACCCCTCCACTTT.

Many counts were recorded for this clone. The chain carries TRBV18 and TRBJ1-1; D might be TRBD1 (6 bases). The V gene's germline CDR1 is KGHSH and CDR2 LQKENI. V gave up 3 bases and J gave up 7 bases, with 9 bases separating them. The CDR3 has 12 residues. The CDR3 DNA is TGTGCCAGCTCACCTAAGACAGGTGAAGCTTTCTTT. This sequence encodes CASSPKTGEAFF.

This clone was observed many times. The chain joins TRBV5-6 to TRBJ2-4; maybe TRBD1 (5 bases). The CDR3 totals 16 residues. The germline V and J ends were trimmed by 4 bases and 0 bases, with 14 bases remaining between them. Germline lookup yields CDR1 SGHDT and CDR2 YYEEEE. Written as DNA, the CDR3 is TGTGCCAGCAGCACCTGGACATCACTAGCCAAAAACATTCAGTACTTC. It specifies CASSTWTSLAKNIQYF.

This clone was found a few times. The V and J genes are TRBV19 and TRBJ2-1; perhaps TRBD2 as D (6 bases). This CDR3 region has 15 residues. V lost 3 bases and J lost 4, with 13 bases in between. Per the germline V gene, CDR1 is LNHDA and CDR2 is SQIVND (reference sequence). The CDR3 sequence: CASSILGGTYNEQFF. The CDR3 DNA is TGTGCCAGTAGTATTCTGGGGGGAACTTACAATGAGCAGTTCTTC.